The 18 T cell receptor beta chains presented below share a single source sample, sequenced in a study of T cell repertoires in cytomegalovirus infection. TCRdb redid the calling of the reads with MiXCR, one entry per CDR3 protein. The sample has some 300,000 distinct CDR3 sequences, around 9.1% seen once. Sequencing was done on a sample of PBMCs. These receptors came from a human donor in good health (CMV status not recorded). Some clones in this sample may be carry-over from other donors' samples.

This chain joins TRBV29-1 and TRBJ2-2; no definite D call. Germline CDR1 is SQVTM and CDR2 is ANQGSEA. CDR3 size: 13 residues. V was trimmed by 6 bases and J by 0 bases, leaving 8 bases between them. The CDR3 sequence: CSVTYTNTGELFF. DNA of the CDR3: TGCAGCGTAACGTATACGAACACCGGGGAGCTGTTTTTT.

At least ten counts were recorded for this clonotype. This rearrangement joins TRBV28 to TRBJ1-1, with D possibly TRBD1 on 6 matching bases. The CDR3 is made up of 16 amino acids. The germline V gene has CDR1 MDHEN and CDR2 SYDVKM. V was cut by 1 base and J by 5 bases, with 17 bases left in between. This CDR3 reads CASSLFGRGGETEAFF. CDR3 sequence (DNA): TGTGCCAGCAGTTTATTTGGCAGGGGCGGGGAAACTGAAGCTTTCTTT.

There are many counts of this clonotype. This chain connects TRBV6-1 to TRBJ2-6; D is undetermined. The length of the CDR3 is 15 residues. V was clipped by 3 bases and J by 0 bases, with 6 bases between them. Germline CDR1 is MNHNS and CDR2 is SASEGT. CDR3 bases: TGTGCCAGCAGTGACCCAGACTCTGGGGCCAACGTCCTGACTTTC. Its protein is CASSDPDSGANVLTF.

The V gene is TRBV29-1, the J gene TRBJ2-5, with D possibly matching TRBD2 (5 bases). The germline CDR1 and CDR2 sequences are SQVTM and ANQGSEA. The ends were cut back, 7 bases at V and 5 bases at J, with 14 bases in the middle. This CDR3 comprises 12 residues. The CDR3 DNA is TGCAGCGCCTCGGGGTGGCAGGAGACCCAGTACTTC. As protein: CSASGWQETQYF. Based on the CDR3 plus reference TRBV29-1 and TRBJ2-5, the full variable domain is SAVISQKPSRDICQRGTSLTIQCQVDSQVTMMFWYRQQPGQSLTLIATANQGSEATYESGFVIDKFPISRPNLTFSTLTVSNMSPEDSSIYLCSASGWQETQYFGPGTRLLVL.

This clonotype was seen at least ten times. The chain has TRBV12-5 and TRBJ2-1; either TRBD1 or TRBD2 may fit D (5 bases each). Germline CDR1 reads LGHNT; CDR2 reads FRNRAP. Trimming removed 0 bases at V and 15 bases at J, with 18 bases between. This CDR3 region has 14 residues. The chain's CDR3 is CASGLVVGASGWFF. The CDR3 DNA reads TGTGCTAGTGGTTTGGTTGTTGGGGCCTCGGGATGGTTCTTC.

This clonotype was found many times. This chain uses TRBV19 with TRBJ1-4; D unclear. This CDR3 contains 13 residues. The germline V gene has CDR1 LNHDA and CDR2 SQIVND (reference sequence). Trimming took off 4 bases at V and 4 bases at J, with 7 bases between the two ends. The CDR3 reads CASSTSFNEKLFF. CDR3 DNA: TGTGCCAGTAGTACCAGTTTTAATGAAAAACTGTTTTTT.

This chain links TRBV5-1 with TRBJ2-3; TRBD1 matches at 9 bases. Losses at the gene ends were 3 bases for V and 1 base for J; bases not matched to a gene: 3. Germline CDR1 is SGHRS and CDR2 is YFSETQ. The CDR3 is 15 amino acids. CDR3: CASSSTGGRTDTQYF. CDR3 nucleotide sequence: TGCGCCAGCAGCTCCACAGGGGGCCGCACAGATACGCAGTATTTT.

There are many counts of this clonotype. This chain connects TRBV7-2 to TRBJ1-2; D uncertain. The germline V gene encodes CDR1 SGHTA and CDR2 FQGNSA. This CDR3 is 15 amino acids long. V gave up 6 bases and J gave up 0 bases, with 14 bases separating them. The CDR3 loop is CASSLTSESNYGYTF. The CDR3 DNA follows: TGTGCCAGCAGTCTTACATCAGAATCTAACTATGGCTACACCTTC.

The sample holds many counts of this clonotype. The V and J genes are TRBV12-3 or TRBV12-4 and TRBJ1-4, with 8 bases that match TRBD1. The CDR3 runs 14 residues. After removal of 6 bases from V and 8 bases from J, the junction contained 8 bases not matched to a gene. The CDR3 here is CASSTTGVGEKLFF. For the CDR3, the DNA is TGTGCCAGCAGCACGACAGGGGTCGGGGAAAAACTGTTTTTT.

The sample holds many counts of this clonotype. This rearrangement joins TRBV20-1 to TRBJ1-5; no firm D call. The germline V gene encodes CDR1 DFQATT and CDR2 SNEGSKA (reference sequence). This CDR3 has 13 amino acids. Trimming left V 0 bases short and J 3 bases short, with 6 bases between. CDR3 sequence: CSARETINQPQHF. CDR3 DNA sequence: TGCAGTGCTAGAGAGACGATCAATCAGCCCCAGCATTTT.

Worth noting for this clonotype: A clone one base away is much larger, so this may be a read error. The CDR3 does not end in the conserved phenylalanine or tryptophan, so this is likely a read error. The chain couples TRBV13 to TRBJ2-7; D is tentatively TRBD1 or TRBD2 (5 bases each). This CDR3 contains 13 residues. Germline V gene data show CDR1 as PRHDT and CDR2 as FYEKMQ (reference sequence). V was cut by 5 bases and J by 4 bases, with 12 bases left in between. CDR3: CASSRGGGYEQYI. DNA for the CDR3: TGTGCCAGCAGCAGGGGTGGGGGTTACGAGCAGTACATC.

In its sample, this clonotype was seen many times. This chain joins TRBV27 and TRBJ1-1, with unresolved D. The CDR3 sequence is 13 residues long. Deletions cut 5 bases from V and 1 base from J, with 8 bases between. Germline lookup yields CDR1 MNHEY and CDR2 SMNVEV (reference sequence). CDR3 sequence (DNA): TGTGCCAGCAGTAGGGCTTCGAACACTGAAGCTTTCTTT. Translated: CASSRASNTEAFF.

This clonotype was counted at least ten times. V is TRBV27 and J is TRBJ1-2; weak D call: TRBD1 (5 bases). Per germline, CDR1 MNHEY and CDR2 SMNVEV (reference sequence). CDR3 length: 16 amino acids. V was pared by 2 bases and J by 3 bases, with 16 bases between. CDR3: CASSLISGPTYYGYTF. CDR3 coding DNA: TGTGCCAGCAGTTTAATATCGGGACCGACCTACTATGGCTACACCTTC.

This clonotype appeared many times. The chain couples TRBV7-9 to TRBJ2-1, with 9 bases fitting TRBD1. V dropped 0 bases and J dropped 4; count of bases not matched to a gene: 7. Germline loops: CDR1 SEHNR, CDR2 FQNEAQ (reference sequence). The CDR3 runs 17 residues. CDR3 in DNA: TGTGCCAGCAGCTTAGCACGAGGACAGGGGACATACAATGAGCAGTTCTTC. It is translated as CASSLARGQGTYNEQFF.

This clonotype was seen ten or more times. The chain links TRBV28 to TRBJ1-5, with a possible D match to TRBD1 (5 bases). The length of the CDR3 is 17 residues. Germline V gene data show CDR1 as MDHEN and CDR2 as SYDVKM. Trimming removed 6 bases at V and 4 bases at J, with 22 bases between. This CDR3 reads CASSIPGAGTINQPQHF. CDR3 DNA sequence: TGTGCCAGCAGCATCCCTGGGGCAGGGACGATTAATCAGCCCCAGCATTTT.

This clonotype showed up many times. CDR3 coding DNA: TGTGCCAGCAGTCTCATCCAGGGGGCAGGCGAGCAGTACGTC. Translation gives CASSLIQGAGEQYV. The chain is built from TRBV28 and TRBJ2-7, with 8 positions matching TRBD1. Germline CDR1 and CDR2: MDHEN and SYDVKM. V lost 5 bases and J lost 6; bases outside the gene matches: 9. The CDR3 spans 14 residues.

This clonotype was seen many times. The chain couples TRBV7-2 to TRBJ2-7; D possibly corresponds to TRBD2 (5 bases). Deletions cut 1 base from V and 1 base from J, with 11 bases between. Germline V gene data show CDR1 as SGHTA and CDR2 as FQGNSA. CDR3 length equals 15 residues. Here the CDR3 DNA reads TGTGCCAGCAGCTTAGGGGGAGCTGGTTCCTACGAGCAGTACTTC. Translating it yields CASSLGGAGSYEQYF.

This clonotype was recorded many times. The gene calls are TRBV20-1 and TRBJ2-7; D remains ambiguous. The CDR3 has 12 amino acids. V lost 6 bases to trimming and J lost 0 bases, with 9 bases between them. Germline V gene data show CDR1 as DFQATT and CDR2 as SNEGSKA (reference sequence). The CDR3 protein is CSAKDSSYEQYF. In nucleotides, the CDR3 is TGCAGTGCGAAGGATTCCTCCTACGAGCAGTACTTC.